Following are 27 T cell receptor beta chains from one sample sequenced in a study of patients and donors after allogeneic stem cell transplantation. TCRdb redid the calling of the RT-PCR reads with MiXCR, one entry per CDR3 protein. The sample has about 960,000 distinct CDR3 sequences, about a sixth seen once. The sequenced sample was blood, either unsorted or a sorted T cell fraction (not recorded which). The receptors were sampled from a human donor who was either an allogeneic HSCT recipient or a stem cell or donor lymphocyte infusion donor (not recorded which). It is not recorded whose cells these are; they may come from a transplant donor.

This clonotype was observed many times. The CDR3 DNA reads TGTGCCAGCAGTTTGCGTGTCGGGACAGGGTACGAGACCCAGTACTTC. Translation gives CASSLRVGTGYETQYF. The chain combines TRBV12-3 or TRBV12-4 with TRBJ2-5; 9 positions match TRBD1. The CDR3 runs 16 residues. V trimming: 3 bases; J trimming: 5 bases; junction bases outside the gene matches: 10.

In this sample, this clonotype turned up a few times. CDR3 nucleotide sequence: TGCAGCGTTGAACAGGGCAGTGGGACCGGGGAGCTGTTTTTT. It translates to CSVEQGSGTGELFF. The chain couples TRBV29-1 to TRBJ2-2, with a weak D call TRBD1 (5 bases). The CDR3 covers 14 residues. V was pared by 2 bases and J by 5 bases, with 12 bases between. CDR1 is SQVTM, CDR2 ANQGSEA, per germline.

The V and J genes are TRBV2 and TRBJ1-1; tentative D call: TRBD1 (5 bases). Germline CDR1 SNHLY, CDR2 FYNNEI. Trimming left V 0 bases short and J 8 bases short, with 16 bases between. There are 15 residues in the CDR3. CDR3 DNA sequence: TGTGCCAGCAGTGAAGCCGGCAGGGAGGTGGGCGAAGCTTTCTTT. Translated: CASSEAGREVGEAFF.

This rearrangement joins TRBV5-1 to TRBJ2-1; the D gene could be TRBD1 or TRBD2 (5 bases each). In germline, CDR1 is SGHRS, CDR2 YFSETQ. V was pared by 4 bases and J by 6 bases, with 11 bases between. The CDR3 runs 13 residues. The CDR3 protein is CASSHPGTNEQFF. As DNA, the CDR3 is TGCGCCAGCAGCCACCCCGGGACCAATGAGCAGTTCTTC.

The rearrangement joins TRBV28 to TRBJ2-1, with no clear D. CDR3 length: 13 residues. The germline V gene has CDR1 MDHEN and CDR2 SYDVKM. V lost 2 bases and J 15 bases, leaving 17 bases between the germline ends. The CDR3 DNA follows: TGTGCCAGCAGTTTACGGTATTCCTCAACGTGGTTCTTC. Residues: CASSLRYSSTWFF.

The V call is TRBV2, the J call TRBJ2-2; D is possibly TRBD2 (7 bases). Germline CDR1 and CDR2: SNHLY and FYNNEI. This CDR3 contains 14 residues. Trimming took off 6 bases at V and 6 bases at J, with 14 bases between the two ends. The CDR3 nucleotides are TGTGCCAGCAGGGACCGGGGGGCAGCCGGGGAGCTGTTTTTT. Its protein is CASRDRGAAGELFF.

A few counts support this clonotype. The V and J genes are TRBV6-2 or TRBV6-3 and TRBJ1-5; 7 bases line up with TRBD1. Germline values: CDR1 MNHEY, CDR2 SVGEGT. The CDR3 has 19 amino acids. With V trimmed by 4 bases and J by 1 base, 16 bases remained unmatched. CDR3 in amino acids: CASSFDALYRGGSNQPQHF. CDR3 DNA: TGTGCCAGCAGTTTCGATGCCCTTTACAGGGGTGGCAGCAATCAGCCCCAGCATTTT.

This clonotype was picked up many times. The CDR3 loop reads CASSLGPYNEQFF. The CDR3 DNA reads as TGTGCCAGCAGCTTAGGACCCTACAATGAGCAGTTCTTC. This sequence joins TRBV7-2 and TRBJ2-1; D uncertain. CDR3 length: 13 amino acids. Trimming left V 1 base short and J 2 bases short, with 3 bases between. CDR1 and CDR2 from the germline V gene are SGHTA and FQGNSA.

This sequence joins TRBV18 and TRBJ1-2; 9 bases match TRBD1. This CDR3 has 17 amino acids. Germline V gene data show CDR1 as KGHSH and CDR2 as LQKENI. V was pared by 1 base and J by 3 bases, with 9 bases of the junction left unmatched. The CDR3 is CASSPLPGQGSDYGYTF. CDR3 bases: TGTGCCAGCTCACCACTACCGGGACAGGGAAGTGACTATGGCTACACCTTC.

This clonotype showed up just a few times. The chain combines TRBV7-3 with TRBJ1-2, with D unclear. This CDR3 region has 16 residues. The ends were cut back, 1 base at V and 4 bases at J, with 16 bases in the middle. Germline V gives CDR1 SGHTA, CDR2 FQGTGA. This CDR3 is CASSLNGPRGTYGYTF. The CDR3 nucleotides are TGTGCCAGCAGCTTAAACGGCCCCCGGGGAACCTATGGCTACACCTTC. Variable domain in full (rest from reference TRBV7-3 and TRBJ1-2): GAGVSQTPSNKVTEKGKYVELRCDPISGHTALYWYRQSLGQGPEFLIYFQGTGAADDSGLPNDRFFAVRPEGSVSTLKIQRTERGDSAVYLCASSLNGPRGTYGYTFGSGTRLTVV.

This clonotype came up many times. CDR3 nucleotide sequence: TGTGCTAGTGGTTTGGGGGGCCGGGAGCAGTTCTTC. Translated: CASGLGGREQFF. V usage is TRBV12-5 and J usage is TRBJ2-1, with a weak D call TRBD1 (5 bases). Between the trimmed V and J ends, which lost 1 base and 10 bases, there was a span of 8 bases. The V gene's germline CDR1 is LGHNT and CDR2 FRNRAP. The CDR3 is 12 amino acids. Full variable domain (missing parts from reference TRBV12-5 and TRBJ2-1): DARVTQTPRHKVTEMGQEVTMRCQPILGHNTVFWYRQTMMQGLELLAYFRNRAPLDDSGMPKDRFSAEMPDATLATLKIQPSEPRDSAVYFCASGLGGREQFFGPGTRLTVL.

J is TRBJ1-5 and V is TRBV7-6; D may be TRBD1 (5 bases). V dropped 2 bases and J dropped 3 bases, with 8 bases sitting between them. This CDR3 has 14 amino acids. CDR1 is SGHVS and CDR2 is FNYEAQ in the germline V gene. The CDR3 coding sequence is TGTGCCAGCAGCTTAAAGGGGTTCAATCAGCCCCAGCATTTT. It encodes CASSLKGFNQPQHF.

The V call is TRBV20-1, the J call TRBJ2-5, with 12 bases matching TRBD2. This CDR3 is 19 amino acids long. The germline gives CDR1 DFQATT, CDR2 SNEGSKA (reference sequence). Germline trimming cut 6 bases from V and 0 bases from J; bases unmatched to any gene: 17. The CDR3 is CSAVGQGLAGGFYQETQYF. CDR3 sequence (DNA): TGCAGTGCCGTGGGTCAGGGCCTAGCGGGAGGGTTCTACCAAGAGACCCAGTACTTC.

This clonotype turned up a few times. The CDR3 loop is CASSFEGKNQPQHF. The CDR3 nucleotides are TGTGCCAGCAGCTTCGAGGGTAAAAATCAGCCCCAGCATTTT. The chain combines TRBV7-9 with TRBJ1-5; D is undetermined. The CDR3 consists of 14 residues. Trimming took 3 bases from V and 4 from J, leaving 10 bases between them. Germline V gene sequence: CDR1 SEHNR, CDR2 FQNEAQ (reference sequence). Together with reference TRBV7-9 and TRBJ1-5, the CDR3 gives the full variable domain: DTGVSQNPRHKITKRGQNVTFRCDPISEHNRLYWYRQTLGQGPEFLTYFQNEAQLEKSRLLSDRFSAERPKGSFSTLEIQRTEQGDSAMYLCASSFEGKNQPQHFGDGTRLSIL.

This clonotype occurred a few times. The chain is built from TRBV19 and TRBJ1-5; a weak D match, TRBD1 (5 bases). CDR3 length equals 16 residues. V was trimmed by 7 bases and J by 4 bases, leaving 20 bases between them. Per germline, CDR1 LNHDA and CDR2 SQIVND (reference sequence). The CDR3 DNA reads TGTGCCAGTACCTTTCAGGGTACACGCGGAAATCAGCCCCAGCATTTT. Translating it yields CASTFQGTRGNQPQHF.

J is TRBJ1-5 and V is TRBV5-1; D is unclear. V lost 0 bases to trimming and J lost 6 bases, with 13 bases between them. This CDR3 comprises 15 residues. Germline V gene lookup returns CDR1 SGHRS and CDR2 YFSETQ. This chain's CDR3 is CASSLEPLVGQPQHF. CDR3 bases: TGCGCCAGCAGCTTGGAACCGTTGGTTGGTCAGCCCCAGCATTTT.

This clonotype was observed at least ten times. Relative to the germline gene, one junction end is altered; a read error may explain this. The chain links TRBV5-1 to TRBJ2-6; tentative D call: TRBD1 (6 bases). The CDR3 contains 15 residues. Germline V gives CDR1 SGHRS, CDR2 YFSETQ. This CDR3 reads CASSSTGSGANVLTF. CDR3 bases: TGTGCCAGCAGTTCCACAGGGTCTGGGGCCAACGTCCTGACTTTC.

This chain connects TRBV20-1 to TRBJ2-2; TRBD2 matches at 7 bases. Losses at the gene ends were 2 bases for V and 7 bases for J; bases not matched to a gene: 10. The germline V gene encodes CDR1 DFQATT and CDR2 SNEGSKA (reference sequence). This CDR3 comprises 15 residues. The CDR3 protein is CSARSGAGRDGELFF. Written as DNA, the CDR3 is TGCAGTGCTAGAAGCGGAGCGGGGCGGGACGGGGAGCTGTTTTTT.

This clonotype was seen more than once but under ten times. The chain carries TRBV12-3 or TRBV12-4 and TRBJ2-7; D possibly corresponds to TRBD1 (6 bases). Trimming left V 6 bases short and J 0 bases short, with 21 bases between. The CDR3 runs 17 residues. The DNA for the CDR3 is TGTGCCAGCAGCACCTTCACCGGGACACTGAGCTCCTACGAGCAGTACTTC. It specifies CASSTFTGTLSSYEQYF.

This rearrangement joins TRBV4-1 to TRBJ1-1; 8 nucleotides align to TRBD1. J gave up 5 bases and V 5 bases, and 10 bases lay outside the gene matches. The length of the CDR3 is 15 residues. Per the germline V gene, CDR1 is MGHRA and CDR2 is YSYEKL. The CDR3 coding sequence is TGCGCCAGCAGCGCCCAGGGGGCAGGAGGGACTGAAGCTTTCTTT. Amino acids: CASSAQGAGGTEAFF.

A few counts support this clonotype. Compared with germline, one end of the junction differs, possibly owing to a read error. The chain is built from TRBV5-6 and TRBJ2-1, with TRBD2 matching over 11 bases. The CDR3 totals 12 residues. CDR1 and CDR2 (germline): SGHDT, YYEEEE. The CDR3 here is CASSLASGLAAF. The CDR3 bases are TGTGCCAGCAGCTTGGCCTCGGGACTAGCGGCATTC.

This chain's CDR3 is CASSDFADSAYEQYF. CDR3 sequence (DNA): TGTGCCAGCAGTGACTTCGCTGACAGTGCCTACGAGCAGTACTTC. This chain links TRBV25-1 with TRBJ2-7; D may be TRBD1 (5 bases). The germline V and J ends were trimmed by 3 bases and 2 bases, with 14 bases remaining between them. The CDR3 loop spans 15 amino acids. CDR1 is MGHDK and CDR2 is SYGVNS in the germline V gene.

The chain joins TRBV20-1 to TRBJ2-3; 7 nucleotides align to TRBD2. CDR1 is DFQATT and CDR2 is SNEGSKA in the germline V gene (reference sequence). This CDR3 has 12 amino acids. V was pared by 6 bases and J by 6 bases, with 6 bases of the junction left unmatched. The CDR3 DNA sequence: TGCAGTGCGAACCCGCGGGGGGATACGCAGTATTTT. Its protein product is CSANPRGDTQYF.

There are a few counts of this clonotype. The CDR3 loop reads CAWSVWGASNEAFF. Here the CDR3 DNA reads TGTGCCTGGAGTGTATGGGGGGCGAGTAATGAAGCTTTCTTT. The chain employs TRBV30 and TRBJ1-1, with D possibly TRBD1 on 6 matching bases. Germline lookup yields CDR1 GTSNPN and CDR2 SVGIG (reference sequence). V was clipped by 0 bases and J by 7 bases, with 15 bases between them. The CDR3 has 14 residues.

As regards this clonotype: The junction does not match germline at one end; this may be a read error. This sequence joins TRBV11-2 and TRBJ1-2, with 9 bases that match TRBD1. CDR3 size: 14 residues. Germline V CDR1 and CDR2: SGHAT, FQNNGV. In nucleotides, the CDR3 is TGTGCCAGCAGCCATGGGACAGGGAACTCTGGCTACACCTTC. This codes for CASSHGTGNSGYTF.

This clonotype was counted a few times. The J gene is TRBJ2-7, the V gene TRBV5-1, with D possibly TRBD2 on 5 matching bases. V was shortened by 4 bases and J by 3 bases, with 11 bases between the two germline ends. The CDR3 extends over 13 amino acids. Germline-derived CDR1 and CDR2 are SGHRS and YFSETQ. The CDR3 DNA follows: TGCGCCAGCAGCCGGGATGAGGGCTACGAGCAGTACTTC. Translation: CASSRDEGYEQYF.

This chain connects TRBV10-3 to TRBJ2-7; 9 bases align to TRBD1. The J segment lost 2 bases and the V segment lost 0 bases, leaving 11 bases of the junction unmatched. Germline CDR1 reads ENHRY; CDR2 reads SYGVKD. This CDR3 contains 18 residues. This CDR3 is CAISESFQGGTGPYEQYF. CDR3 bases: TGTGCCATCAGTGAGTCCTTTCAAGGAGGGACAGGGCCCTACGAGCAGTACTTC.